This note documents a single T cell receptor beta chain sequence. Antigen: not known. According to the study, genomic DNA was the template for TCR beta VDJ and CDR3 profiling. One entry per CDR3 protein results from TCRdb running MiXCR on the reads. The table has roughly 160,000 distinct CDR3 sequences, about two thirds seen once; the top ten hold about 50%. The record originates from a study of CD8+CD57+ T cells in acquired aplastic anemia. As for the study in general: Sorted CD4+ and CD8+ cells gave an average of approximately 3 ug of DNA. Findings and limits, study-wide: Patients and controls turned out to have some 30 CD8+ CDR3 sequences in common.

All sequencing subjects had displayed CD8+CD57+ cell expansion on flow cytometry. Severe acquired aplastic anemia was present in all patients. The length of the CDR3 is 14 residues. The germline V gene has CDR1 ENHRY and CDR2 SYGVKD. V shed 0 bases and J shed 3 bases, with 9 bases lying between them. V gene TRBV10-3 combines with J gene TRBJ2-7; D is unresolved. The sequencing sample was made of sorted CD4+, CD8+, or CD8+CD57+ T cells (not recorded which) from PBMCs. This clonotype was obtained from a human donor with aplastic anemia. The CDR3 region is CAISESSFSYEQYF. CDR3 bases: TGTGCCATCAGTGAGTCGTCCTTTAGCTACGAGCAGTACTTC.